Listed below are T cell receptor beta chains from one sample, sequenced in a study of OX40 agonist ivuxolimab in advanced cancers. The data were produced by immunoSEQ multiplex PCR, yet TCRdb's version contains in-frame clones alone and is incomplete. The sample lists about 49,000 clones, about nine tenths occurring once. The sequences come from CD4+ or CD8+ T cells sorted from blood, collected in a trial of the OX40 agonist ivuxolimab. Receptors were obtained from an adult with an advanced solid tumor such as melanoma, head and neck, liver or kidney cancer. CDR3s include the opening cysteine and the closing phenylalanine or tryptophan. A D gene is named only where the DNA matches it firmly. Clone size is given for some rows only: seen once, a few or many times, or a class if the clone is expanded.

clone_size	j_call	v_call	d_call	cdr3_nt	cdr3_aa
NA	TRBJ1-1	TRBV6-5	TRBD1	TGTGCCGGTAAACCCGGGACAGGGGTTAACACTGAAGCTTTCTTT	CAGKPGTGVNTEAFF
NA	TRBJ2-7	TRBV11-3	NA	TGTGCCAGCAGCTTGAGTCAGAACTACGAGCAGTACTTC	CASSLSQNYEQYF
NA	TRBJ1-5	TRBV6-5	NA	TGTGCCAGCAGTCAGGACAGAGATAGCAATCAGCCCCAGCATTTT	CASSQDRDSNQPQHF
NA	TRBJ2-3	TRBV7-9	NA	TGTGCCAGCTCGTTGAGCGGAGGCACAGATACGCAGTATTTT	CASSLSGGTDTQYF
NA	TRBJ2-1	TRBV28	TRBD2	TGTGCCAGCAGCCCAGTTCTAGCGGGAGTTGAGCAGTTCTTC	CASSPVLAGVEQFF
NA	TRBJ2-3	TRBV6-5	NA	TGTGCCAGCAGTTACGAGAGTAGGTCCACAGATACGCAGTATTTT	CASSYESRSTDTQYF
once	TRBJ2-5	TRBV5-1	TRBD2	TGCGCCAGCAGGCCTAGCGGGAGTCCAGAGACCCAGTACTTC	CASRPSGSPETQYF
once	TRBJ2-7	TRBV7-2	TRBD2	TGTGCCAGCAGCTCCGCTCGACTAGCTCCGAGCTCCTACGAGCAGTACTTC	CASSSARLAPSSYEQYF
NA	TRBJ1-3	TRBV5-4	NA	TGTGCCAGCAGCTTGCGCGGAAACACCATATATTTT	CASSLRGNTIYF
NA	TRBJ2-1	TRBV30	TRBD2	TGTGCCTGGAGTCCGACCATGGGACCTAGCGGGAGAGGGGGTGAGCAGTTCTTC	CAWSPTMGPSGRGGEQFF
NA	TRBJ1-4	TRBV7-2	TRBD1	TGTGCCAGCAGCTACCAGGGGGCGCGGGAAGAAAAACTGTTTTTT	CASSYQGAREEKLFF
NA	TRBJ2-7	TRBV28	NA	TGTGCCAGCAGTCAAGGGGGAACCTACGAGCAGTACTTC	CASSQGGTYEQYF
NA	TRBJ1-4	TRBV27	TRBD1	TGTGCCAGCAGTCGACAGGGTTCTTATGAAAAACTGTTTTTT	CASSRQGSYEKLFF
NA	TRBJ2-7	TRBV27	NA	TGTGCCAGCAGTGCCCGGGTCCACTACGAGCAGTACTTC	CASSARVHYEQYF
NA	TRBJ2-7	TRBV27	NA	TGTGCCAGCAAGCTGGCACTGAGCTCCTACGAGCAGTACTTC	CASKLALSSYEQYF
NA	TRBJ1-1	TRBV28	NA	TGTGCCAGCAGTTTTTCCCAGAACACTGAAGCTTTCTTT	CASSFSQNTEAFF
NA	TRBJ2-7	TRBV9	NA	TGTGCCAGCAGCGCCCAAGCGGGCTCCTACGAGCAGTACTTC	CASSAQAGSYEQYF
medium-sized	TRBJ2-2	TRBV19	NA	TGTGCCGGACGGAGGCAGGGCGACACCGGGGAGCTGTTTTTT	CAGRRQGDTGELFF
NA	TRBJ2-2	TRBV30	NA	TGTGCCTGGAGTGAGGGCCGGGAGCTGTTTTTT	CAWSEGRELFF
NA	TRBJ1-1	TRBV5-1	NA	TGCGCCAGCCGTCGAACCCCTGGAACTGAAGCTTTCTTT	CASRRTPGTEAFF
NA	TRBJ2-1	TRBV30	NA	TGTGCCTGGTCTAACAGGGTGTTGGTCAATGAGCAGTTCTTC	CAWSNRVLVNEQFF
NA	TRBJ1-1	TRBV18	NA	TGTGCCAGCTCACCACTCCCTCCGGGACCGCTCAACACTGAAGCTTTCTTT	CASSPLPPGPLNTEAFF
NA	TRBJ2-7	TRBV19	NA	TGTGCCAGTAGTTCTTCCGGGGGAGGTACATACGAGCAGTACTTC	CASSSSGGGTYEQYF
few	TRBJ2-7	TRBV11-1	NA	TGTGCCAGCAGCTTACTGGGATCCTACGAGCAGTACTTC	CASSLLGSYEQYF
NA	TRBJ2-7	TRBV5-4	NA	TGTGCCAGCAGCTTGTATCCGAACTACGAGCAGTACTTC	CASSLYPNYEQYF
once	TRBJ1-2	TRBV28	NA	TGTGCCAGCAGTTTCAGGGGTAACTATGGCTACACCTTC	CASSFRGNYGYTF
NA	TRBJ2-3	TRBV10-3	TRBD2	TGTGCCATTAACTCTGGTGCTAGCGGTAGCACAGATACGCAGTATTTT	CAINSGASGSTDTQYF
NA	TRBJ2-7	TRBV20-1	NA	TGCAGTGCTAGAGATGGAGGACGGCAGTACTTC	CSARDGGRQYF
NA	TRBJ1-4	TRBV6-6	NA	TGTGCCACCCACAGGACAGCTAAGAATGAAAAACTGTTTTTT	CATHRTAKNEKLFF
NA	TRBJ2-3	TRBV19	TRBD1	TGTGCCAGTACCTCCGGGACAGGATCCGGCACAGATACGCAGTATTTT	CASTSGTGSGTDTQYF
NA	TRBJ1-6	TRBV2	TRBD1	TGTGCCAGCGACAGGGATTCACCCCTCCACTTT	CASDRDSPLHF
NA	TRBJ2-3	TRBV11-1	NA	TGTGCCAGCAGCTCGGACGCGCGTGATACGCAGTATTTT	CASSSDARDTQYF